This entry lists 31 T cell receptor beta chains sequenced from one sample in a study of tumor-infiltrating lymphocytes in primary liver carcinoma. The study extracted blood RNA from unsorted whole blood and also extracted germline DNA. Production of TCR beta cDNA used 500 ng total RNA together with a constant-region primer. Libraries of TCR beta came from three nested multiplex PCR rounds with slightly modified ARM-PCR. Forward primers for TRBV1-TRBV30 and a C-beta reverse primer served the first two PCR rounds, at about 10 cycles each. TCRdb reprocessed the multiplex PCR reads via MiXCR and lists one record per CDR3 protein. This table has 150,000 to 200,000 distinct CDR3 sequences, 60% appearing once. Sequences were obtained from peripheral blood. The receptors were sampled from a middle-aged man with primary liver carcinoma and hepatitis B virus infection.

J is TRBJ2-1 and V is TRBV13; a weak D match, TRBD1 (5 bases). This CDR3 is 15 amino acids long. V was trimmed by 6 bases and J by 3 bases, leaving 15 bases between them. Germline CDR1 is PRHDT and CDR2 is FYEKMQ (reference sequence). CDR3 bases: TGTGCCAGCAGTCTCCTTACAGGATTCTACAATGAGCAGTTCTTC. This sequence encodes CASSLLTGFYNEQFF.

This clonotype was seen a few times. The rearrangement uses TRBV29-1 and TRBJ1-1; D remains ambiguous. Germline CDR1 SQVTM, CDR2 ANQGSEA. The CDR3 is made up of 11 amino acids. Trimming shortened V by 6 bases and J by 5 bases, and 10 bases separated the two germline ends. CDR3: CSVLGGTEAFF. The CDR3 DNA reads TGCAGCGTCTTGGGAGGGACTGAAGCTTTCTTT. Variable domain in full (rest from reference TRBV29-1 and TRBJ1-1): SAVISQKPSRDICQRGTSLTIQCQVDSQVTMMFWYRQQPGQSLTLIATANQGSEATYESGFVIDKFPISRPNLTFSTLTVSNMSPEDSSIYLCSVLGGTEAFFGQGTRLTVV.

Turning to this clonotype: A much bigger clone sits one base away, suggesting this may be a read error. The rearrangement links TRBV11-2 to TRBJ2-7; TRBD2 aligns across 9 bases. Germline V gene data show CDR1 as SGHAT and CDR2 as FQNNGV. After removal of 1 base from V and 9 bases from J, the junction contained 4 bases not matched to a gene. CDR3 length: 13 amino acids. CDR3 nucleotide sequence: TGTGCCAGCAGCTTAGGACTAGCGGACGGGCAGTACTTC. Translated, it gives CASSLGLADGQYF. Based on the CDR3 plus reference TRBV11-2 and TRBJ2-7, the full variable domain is EAGVAQSPRYKIIEKRQSVAFWCNPISGHATLYWYQQILGQGPKLLIQFQNNGVVDDSQLPKDRFSAERLKGVDSTLKIQPAKLEDSAVYLCASSLGLADGQYFGPGTRLTVT.

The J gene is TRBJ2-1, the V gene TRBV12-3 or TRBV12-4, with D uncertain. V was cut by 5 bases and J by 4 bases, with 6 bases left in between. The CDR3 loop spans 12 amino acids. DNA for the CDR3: TGTGCCAGCAGTCCCCATTACAATGAGCAGTTCTTC. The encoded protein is CASSPHYNEQFF.

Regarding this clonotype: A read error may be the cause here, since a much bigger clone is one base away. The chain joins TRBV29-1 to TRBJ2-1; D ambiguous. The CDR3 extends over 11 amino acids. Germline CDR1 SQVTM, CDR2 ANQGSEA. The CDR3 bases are TGCAGCGTTGGTACAGACAATGAGGAGTTCTTC. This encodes CSVGTDNEEFF.

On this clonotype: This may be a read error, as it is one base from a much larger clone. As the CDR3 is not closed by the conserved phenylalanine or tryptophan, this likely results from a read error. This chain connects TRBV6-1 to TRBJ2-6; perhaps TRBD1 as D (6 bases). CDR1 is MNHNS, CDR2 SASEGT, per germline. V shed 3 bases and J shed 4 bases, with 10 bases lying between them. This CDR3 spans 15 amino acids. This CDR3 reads CASSDGGVGANVLTL. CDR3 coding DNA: TGTGCCAGCAGTGATGGGGGCGTCGGGGCCAACGTCCTGACTTTA.

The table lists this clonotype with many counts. Written as DNA, the CDR3 is TGTGCCAGCAGCTTAAAAGGAGGAGGGGACTTCTCCTACGAGCAGTACTTC. Protein product: CASSLKGGGDFSYEQYF. The chain combines TRBV11-2 with TRBJ2-7; D is possibly TRBD2 (6 bases). Germline V gene sequence: CDR1 SGHAT, CDR2 FQNNGV. V dropped 2 bases and J dropped 0 bases, with 17 bases sitting between them. The CDR3 extends over 17 amino acids.

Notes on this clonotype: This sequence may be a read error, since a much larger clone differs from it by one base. The CDR3 nucleotides are TGCGCCAGCAGCCACTTGGACTGTGGGGAAAAACTGTTTTTT. It codes for CASSHLDCGEKLFF. V usage is TRBV4-1 and J usage is TRBJ1-4; no reliable D call. Germline V gene data show CDR1 as MGHRA and CDR2 as YSYEKL. CDR3 length equals 14 residues. V was trimmed by 3 bases and J by 8 bases, leaving 13 bases between them.

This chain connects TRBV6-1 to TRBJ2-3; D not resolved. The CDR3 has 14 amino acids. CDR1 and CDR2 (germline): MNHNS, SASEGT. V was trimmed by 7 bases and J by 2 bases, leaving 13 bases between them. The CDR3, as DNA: TGTGCCAGCAAACAAGGTACTCACACAGATACGCAGTATTTT. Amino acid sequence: CASKQGTHTDTQYF.

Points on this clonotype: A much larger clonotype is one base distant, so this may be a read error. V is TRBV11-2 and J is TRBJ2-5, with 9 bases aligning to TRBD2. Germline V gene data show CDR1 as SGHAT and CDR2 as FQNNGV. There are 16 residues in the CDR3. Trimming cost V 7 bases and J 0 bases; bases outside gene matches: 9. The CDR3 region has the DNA TGTGCCAGCACCATTAGCGGGAGCTGGCACCAAGAGACCCAGTACTTC. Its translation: CASTISGSWHQETQYF.

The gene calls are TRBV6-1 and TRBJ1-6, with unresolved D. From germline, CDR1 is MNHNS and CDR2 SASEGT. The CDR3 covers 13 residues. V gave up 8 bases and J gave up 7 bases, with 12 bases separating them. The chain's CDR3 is CASGAVKNSPLHF. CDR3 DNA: TGTGCCAGCGGAGCTGTGAAGAATTCACCCCTCCACTTT.

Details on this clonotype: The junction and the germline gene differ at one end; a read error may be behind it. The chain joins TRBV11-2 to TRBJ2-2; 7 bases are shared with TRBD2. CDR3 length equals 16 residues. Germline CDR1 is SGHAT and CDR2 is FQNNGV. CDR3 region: CTSSAPGLTNTGEQFF. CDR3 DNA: TGTACCAGCAGCGCCCCGGGACTAACAAACACCGGGGAGCAGTTTTTT.

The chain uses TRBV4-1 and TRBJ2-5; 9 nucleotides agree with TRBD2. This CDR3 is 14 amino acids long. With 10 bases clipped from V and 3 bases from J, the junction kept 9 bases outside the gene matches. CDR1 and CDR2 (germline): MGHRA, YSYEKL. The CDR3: CANSFGGGEETQYF. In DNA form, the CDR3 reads TGCGCCAATAGCTTCGGCGGGGGGGAAGAGACCCAGTACTTC.

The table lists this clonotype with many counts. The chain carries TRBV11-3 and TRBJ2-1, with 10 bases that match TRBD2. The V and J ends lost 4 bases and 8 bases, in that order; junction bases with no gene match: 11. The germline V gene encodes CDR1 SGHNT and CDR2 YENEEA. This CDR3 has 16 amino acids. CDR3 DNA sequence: TGTGCCAGCAGCTCCCGCGTGGCTAGCGGGAGTTATGAGCAGTTCTTC. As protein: CASSSRVASGSYEQFF.

CDR3 sequence (DNA): TGTGCCAGCAGCCAAGCCGGAGGCATAGAGACCCAGTACTTC. Its translation: CASSQAGGIETQYF. The chain has TRBV5-4 and TRBJ2-5; weak D call: TRBD2 (5 bases). The germline V gene has CDR1 SGHNT and CDR2 YYREEE (reference sequence). V was trimmed by 4 bases and J by 4 bases, leaving 14 bases between them. The CDR3 runs to 14 residues.

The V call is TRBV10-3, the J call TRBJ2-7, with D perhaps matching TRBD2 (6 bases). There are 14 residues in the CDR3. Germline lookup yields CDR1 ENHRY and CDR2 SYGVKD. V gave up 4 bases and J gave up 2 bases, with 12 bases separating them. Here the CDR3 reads CAISVISGTYEQYF. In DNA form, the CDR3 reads TGTGCCATCAGTGTAATTAGCGGCACCTACGAGCAGTACTTC.

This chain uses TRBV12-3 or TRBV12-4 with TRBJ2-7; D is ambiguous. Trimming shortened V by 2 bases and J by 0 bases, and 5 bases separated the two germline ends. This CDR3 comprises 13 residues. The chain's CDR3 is CASSLSDSYEQYF. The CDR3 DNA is TGTGCCAGCAGTTTAAGTGACTCCTACGAGCAGTACTTC.

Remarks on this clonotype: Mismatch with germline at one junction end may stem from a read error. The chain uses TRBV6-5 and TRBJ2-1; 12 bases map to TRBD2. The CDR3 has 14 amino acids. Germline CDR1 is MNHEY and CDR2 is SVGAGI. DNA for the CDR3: TGTGCCAGCAGTTACCGACTAGCGGGAGAAGAGCAGTCCTTC. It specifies CASSYRLAGEEQSF.

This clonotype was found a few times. The CDR3 region is CASSPWTGRYEQYF. The CDR3 DNA is TGTGCCAGCAGTCCCTGGACAGGGAGGTACGAGCAGTACTTC. This chain links TRBV6-5 with TRBJ2-7; 8 bases match TRBD1. Germline V CDR1 and CDR2: MNHEY, SVGAGI. There are 14 residues in the CDR3. V shed 5 bases and J 4 bases; nucleotides not matched to a gene: 7.

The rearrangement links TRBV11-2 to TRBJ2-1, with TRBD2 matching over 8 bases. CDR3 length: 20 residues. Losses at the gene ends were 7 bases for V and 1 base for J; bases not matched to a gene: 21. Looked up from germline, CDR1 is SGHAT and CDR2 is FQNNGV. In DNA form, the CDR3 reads TGTGCCAGCAACCCCAAACGGGGGCGGGAGGACCAAATTTCCTACAATGAGCAGTTCTTC. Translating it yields CASNPKRGREDQISYNEQFF.

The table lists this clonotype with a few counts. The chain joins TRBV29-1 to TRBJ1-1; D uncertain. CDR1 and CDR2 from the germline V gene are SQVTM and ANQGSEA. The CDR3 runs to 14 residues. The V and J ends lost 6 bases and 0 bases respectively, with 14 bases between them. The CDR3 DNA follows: TGCAGCGTGGTCTTGGCGACATTGAACACTGAAGCTTTCTTT. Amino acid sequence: CSVVLATLNTEAFF.

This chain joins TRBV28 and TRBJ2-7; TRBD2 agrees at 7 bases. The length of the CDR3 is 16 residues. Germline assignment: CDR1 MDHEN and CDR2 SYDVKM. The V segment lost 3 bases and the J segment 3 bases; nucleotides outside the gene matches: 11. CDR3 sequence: CASSFSVGGPSYEQYF. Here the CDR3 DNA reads TGTGCCAGCAGTTTCTCGGTGGGAGGGCCTAGCTACGAGCAGTACTTC. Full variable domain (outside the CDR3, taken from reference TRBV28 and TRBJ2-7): DVKVTQSSRYLVKRTGEKVFLECVQDMDHENMFWYRQDPGLGLRLIYFSYDVKMKEKGDIPEGYSVSREKKERFSLILESASTNQTSMYLCASSFSVGGPSYEQYFGPGTRLTVT.

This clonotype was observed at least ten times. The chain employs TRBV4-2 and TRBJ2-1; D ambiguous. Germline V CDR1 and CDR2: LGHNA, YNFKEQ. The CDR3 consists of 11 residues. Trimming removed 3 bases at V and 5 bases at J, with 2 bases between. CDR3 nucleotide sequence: TGTGCCAGCAGCCATAACAATGAGCAGTTCTTC. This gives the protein CASSHNNEQFF.

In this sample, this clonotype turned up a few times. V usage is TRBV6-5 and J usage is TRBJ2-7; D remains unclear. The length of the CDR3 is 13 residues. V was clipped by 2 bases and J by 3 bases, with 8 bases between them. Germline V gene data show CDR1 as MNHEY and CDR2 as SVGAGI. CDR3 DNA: TGTGCCAGCAGTTACCCCGGACGCTACGAGCAGTACTTC. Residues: CASSYPGRYEQYF.

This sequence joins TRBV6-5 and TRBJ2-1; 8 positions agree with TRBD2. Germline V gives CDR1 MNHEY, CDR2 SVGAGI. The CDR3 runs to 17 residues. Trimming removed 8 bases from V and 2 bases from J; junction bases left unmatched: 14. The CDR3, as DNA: TGTGCCAGCCAACTACGAATTAGCGGGGCCCCCTACAATGAGCAGTTCTTC. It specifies CASQLRISGAPYNEQFF.

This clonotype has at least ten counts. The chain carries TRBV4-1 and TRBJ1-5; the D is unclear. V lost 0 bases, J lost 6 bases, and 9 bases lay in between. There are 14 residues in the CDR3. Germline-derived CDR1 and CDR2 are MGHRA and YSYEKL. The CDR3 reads CASSQEGVGQPQHF. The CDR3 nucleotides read TGCGCCAGCAGCCAAGAAGGAGTAGGTCAGCCCCAGCATTTT.

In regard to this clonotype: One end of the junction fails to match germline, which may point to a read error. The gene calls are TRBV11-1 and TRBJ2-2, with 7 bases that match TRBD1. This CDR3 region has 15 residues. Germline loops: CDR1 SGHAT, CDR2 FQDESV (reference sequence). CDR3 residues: CASSLVQGSTGELFF. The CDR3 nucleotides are TGTGCAAGCAGCCTTGTACAGGGGTCCACCGGGGAGCTGTTTTTT.

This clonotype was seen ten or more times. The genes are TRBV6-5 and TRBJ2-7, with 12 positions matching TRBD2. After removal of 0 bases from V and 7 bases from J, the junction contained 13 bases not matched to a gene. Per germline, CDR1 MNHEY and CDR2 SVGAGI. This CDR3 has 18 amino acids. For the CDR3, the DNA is TGTGCCAGCAGTTACTCGAGGCTAGCGGGAGGGCCATCGAGTGAGCAGTACTTC. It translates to CASSYSRLAGGPSSEQYF.

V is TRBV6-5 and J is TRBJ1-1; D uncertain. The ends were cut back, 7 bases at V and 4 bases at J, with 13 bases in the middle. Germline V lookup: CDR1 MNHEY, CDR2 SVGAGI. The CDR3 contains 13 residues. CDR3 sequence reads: CASTSYWGTEAFF. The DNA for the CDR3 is TGTGCCAGCACCTCGTACTGGGGCACTGAAGCTTTCTTT.

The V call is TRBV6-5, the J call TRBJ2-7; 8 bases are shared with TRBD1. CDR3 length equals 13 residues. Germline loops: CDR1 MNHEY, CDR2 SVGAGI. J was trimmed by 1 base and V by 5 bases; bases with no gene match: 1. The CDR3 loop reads CASSDRGSYEQYF. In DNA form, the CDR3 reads TGTGCCAGCAGTGACAGGGGATCCTACGAGCAGTACTTC.

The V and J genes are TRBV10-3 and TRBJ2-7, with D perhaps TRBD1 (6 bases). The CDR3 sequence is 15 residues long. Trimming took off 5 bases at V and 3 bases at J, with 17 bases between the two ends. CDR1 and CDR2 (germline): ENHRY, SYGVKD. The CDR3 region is CAISRTDRPYYEQYF. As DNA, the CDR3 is TGTGCCATCAGTAGGACCGACAGGCCCTACTACGAGCAGTACTTC.